The T cell receptor beta chain described here comes from a study of blood T cell repertoires in COVID-19. Repertoires were generated with immunoSEQ multiplex PCR, while TCRdb's copy carries only in-frame clones and drops some. The sample holds roughly 90,000 clones; 80% are singletons and the top ten take 16%. With 6 bases removed from V and 4 bases from J, the gap between germline ends came to 13 bases. This CDR3 has 15 amino acids. Looked up from germline, CDR1 is MDHEN and CDR2 is SYDVKM. The sequence was collected from a human donor in a cohort sampled during active COVID-19. Sequenced sample: peripheral blood. The rearrangement uses TRBV28 and TRBJ2-6; a possible D gene is TRBD2 (5 bases). CDR3 sequence: CASRPTTGGANVLTF. The DNA for the CDR3 is TGTGCCAGCAGGCCTACAACGGGGGGGGCCAACGTCCTGACTTTC.